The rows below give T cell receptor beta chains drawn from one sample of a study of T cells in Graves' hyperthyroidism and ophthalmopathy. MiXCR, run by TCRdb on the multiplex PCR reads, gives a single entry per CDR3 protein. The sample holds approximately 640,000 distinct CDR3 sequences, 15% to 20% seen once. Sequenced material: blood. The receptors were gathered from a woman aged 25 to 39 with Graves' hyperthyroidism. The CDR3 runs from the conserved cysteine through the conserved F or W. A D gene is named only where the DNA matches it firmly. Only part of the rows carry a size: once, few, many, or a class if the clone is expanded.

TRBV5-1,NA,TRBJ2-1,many,CASSLGFSSYNEQFF,TGCGCCAGCAGCTTAGGCTTTAGCTCCTACAATGAGCAGTTCTTC
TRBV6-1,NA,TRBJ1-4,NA,CASTPGGAEKLFF,TGTGCCAGCACCCCTGGGGGTGCGGAAAAACTGTTTTTT
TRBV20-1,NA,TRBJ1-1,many,CSATPGTFNTEAFF,TGCAGTGCTACACCTGGGACTTTTAACACTGAAGCTTTCTTT
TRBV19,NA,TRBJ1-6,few,CASTLGPYNSPLHF,TGTGCCAGTACCCTCGGGCCTTATAATTCACCCCTCCACTTT
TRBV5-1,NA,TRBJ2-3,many,CASSLVGPTGTDTQYF,TGCGCCAGCAGCTTGGTAGGACCCACGGGGACAGATACGCAGTATTTT
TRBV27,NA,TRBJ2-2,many,CASSLSGRVTGELFF,TGTGCCAGCAGTTTATCGGGACGGGTGACCGGGGAGCTGTTTTTT
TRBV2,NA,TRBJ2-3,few,CASSDGRTTDTQYF,TGTGCCAGCAGTGATGGGCGGACCACAGATACGCAGTATTTT
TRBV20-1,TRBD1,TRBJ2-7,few,CSARRADRRSYEQYF,TGCAGTGCTAGACGTGCGGACAGGCGATCCTACGAGCAGTACTTC
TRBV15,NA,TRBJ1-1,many,CATSRTTGALPDTEAFF,TGTGCCACCAGCAGAACGACAGGAGCCTTACCCGACACTGAAGCTTTCTTT
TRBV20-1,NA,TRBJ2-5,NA,CSARDHRVRETQYF,TGCAGTGCTAGAGATCACAGGGTGCGGGAGACCCAGTACTTC
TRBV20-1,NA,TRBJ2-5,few,CSAYPRDLAKTQYF,TGCAGTGCCTACCCGCGGGACCTGGCAAAGACCCAGTACTTC
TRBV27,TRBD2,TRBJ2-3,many,CASSSPTSGSTDTQYF,TGTGCCAGCAGTTCCCCGACTAGCGGGAGCACAGATACGCAGTATTTT
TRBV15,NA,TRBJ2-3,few,CATSRGGVRDTQYF,TGTGCCACCAGCAGAGGAGGAGTGAGAGATACGCAGTATTTT
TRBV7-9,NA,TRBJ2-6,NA,CASSSAGANVLTF,TGTGCCAGCTCATCGGCTGGGGCCAACGTCCTGACTTTC
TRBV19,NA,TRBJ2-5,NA,CASSMSLGEETQYF,TGTGCCAGTAGTATGAGTCTGGGGGAAGAGACCCAGTACTTC
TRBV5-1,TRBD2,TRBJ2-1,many,CASSLLRTSGYNEQFF,TGCGCCAGCAGCTTGTTGCGGACTAGCGGCTACAATGAGCAGTTCTTC
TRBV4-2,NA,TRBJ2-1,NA,CASSQDEGGPSEQFF,TGTGCCAGCAGCCAAGACGAGGGGGGACCGAGTGAGCAGTTCTTC
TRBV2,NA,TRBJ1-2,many,CASSVAPLGGYTF,TGTGCCAGCAGTGTTGCCCCGCTGGGCGGCTACACCTTC
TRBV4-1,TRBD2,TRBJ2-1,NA,CASSQGGLAGVYEQFF,TGCGCCAGCAGCCAAGGGGGACTAGCGGGAGTGTATGAGCAGTTCTTC
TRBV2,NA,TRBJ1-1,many,CASSARAANEAFF,TGTGCCAGCAGTGCCAGGGCGGCGAATGAAGCTTTCTTT
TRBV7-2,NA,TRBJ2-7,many,CASSLELAGSYEQYF,TGTGCCAGCAGCTTAGAGCTAGCAGGCTCCTACGAGCAGTACTTC
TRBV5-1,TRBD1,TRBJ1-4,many,CASSLRTGQEEKLFF,TGCGCCAGCAGCCTTCGGACAGGGCAAGAAGAAAAACTGTTTTTT
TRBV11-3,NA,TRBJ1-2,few,CASSRTPLNYGYTF,TGTGCCAGCAGCCGCACCCCCCTTAACTATGGCTACACCTTC
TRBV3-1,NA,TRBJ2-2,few,CASSQDSRAPGELFF,TGTGCCAGCAGCCAAGATTCTAGGGCCCCCGGGGAGCTGTTTTTT
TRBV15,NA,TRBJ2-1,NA,CATSRDESPGTGEQFF,TGTGCCACCAGCAGAGATGAGAGCCCAGGAACGGGTGAGCAGTTCTTC
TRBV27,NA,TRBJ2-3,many,CASSLYSGSSTDTQYF,TGTGCCAGCAGTTTATATAGCGGAAGTAGCACAGATACGCAGTATTTT